Presented here are 25 T cell receptor beta chains from one specimen sequenced in a study of blood T cell repertoires in COVID-19. Method: immunoSEQ multiplex PCR; TCRdb's copy keeps in-frame clones and lacks some. The sample has roughly 53,000 clones, about 85% seen once. Sequencing was performed on peripheral blood. These receptors were obtained from a human donor in a cohort sampled during active COVID-19.

The rearrangement joins TRBV27 to TRBJ2-5; TRBD2 matches 15 bases. Germline trimming cut 6 bases from V and 4 bases from J; bases unmatched to any gene: 9. In germline, CDR1 is MNHEY, CDR2 SMNVEV (reference sequence). The CDR3 has 17 residues. The CDR3 sequence is CASSPGLAGGPRETQYF. CDR3 bases: TGTGCCAGCAGCCCTGGACTAGCGGGAGGGCCAAGAGAGACCCAGTACTTC.

The rearrangement links TRBV9 to TRBJ1-4; no reliable D call. CDR1 is SGDLS, CDR2 YYNGEE, per germline. This CDR3 comprises 14 residues. The V and J ends lost 0 bases and 8 bases respectively, with 11 bases between them. The CDR3 loop reads CASSVVEVEEKLFF. The CDR3 nucleotides read TGTGCCAGCAGCGTAGTGGAGGTTGAGGAAAAACTGTTTTTT.

This clone has more than one count but fewer than ten. V and J are TRBV24-1 and TRBJ1-5, with 9 bases matching TRBD1. The J segment lost 0 bases and the V segment lost 6 bases, leaving 14 bases of the junction unmatched. This CDR3 has 19 amino acids. CDR1 is KGHDR, CDR2 SFDVKD, per germline. CDR3 in DNA: TGTGCCACCAGTCCAGGGACAGGGAGGGGTCGGGATAGCAATCAGCCCCAGCATTTT. It yields the protein CATSPGTGRGRDSNQPQHF.

This chain uses TRBV27 with TRBJ2-3, with 10 bases fitting TRBD2. CDR3 size: 16 residues. The J segment lost 5 bases and the V segment lost 10 bases, leaving 15 bases of the junction unmatched. Germline values: CDR1 MNHEY, CDR2 SMNVEV (reference sequence). The CDR3 sequence is CATQDIAGGFGDTQYF. For the CDR3, the DNA is TGTGCCACCCAGGACATAGCGGGAGGATTCGGAGATACGCAGTATTTT.

This clone was counted once. The chain employs TRBV3-1 (or the pseudogene TRBV3-2) and TRBJ2-3; D may be TRBD2 (5 bases). This CDR3 has 13 residues. CDR1 LGHDT and CDR2 YNNKEL come from the germline V gene (reference sequence). Trimming pared 3 bases from V and 5 bases from J, leaving 9 bases between. CDR3 amino acids: CASSHLSGDTQYF. Here the CDR3 DNA reads TGTGCCAGCAGCCATCTAAGCGGAGATACGCAGTATTTT.

The genes are TRBV20-1 and TRBJ1-5; the D gene is possibly TRBD1 (5 bases). The CDR3 consists of 15 residues. The germline V gene has CDR1 DFQATT and CDR2 SNEGSKA (reference sequence). The V and J ends lost 3 bases and 1 base respectively, with 13 bases between them. The CDR3 DNA reads as TGCAGTGCTAGTTCACGGGGGGTGAGCAATCAGCCCCAGCATTTT. Protein sequence: CSASSRGVSNQPQHF.

The rearrangement links TRBV18 to TRBJ1-2; D is uncertain. The germline V gene encodes CDR1 KGHSH and CDR2 LQKENI. With 1 base removed from V and 4 bases from J, the gap between germline ends came to 7 bases. CDR3 length: 13 amino acids. In nucleotides, the CDR3 is TGTGCCAGCTCACCACTTAACACCTATGGCTACACCTTC. This codes for CASSPLNTYGYTF.

This clone was picked up one time. The chain is built from TRBV4-3 and TRBJ1-4, with 7 bases lining up with TRBD1. Trimming removed 1 base from V and 5 bases from J; junction bases left unmatched: 4. CDR1 LGHNA and CDR2 YSLEER come from the germline V gene. The CDR3 runs to 15 residues. CDR3 residues: CASSQAVQGNEKLFF. CDR3 nucleotides: TGCGCCAGCAGCCAAGCAGTACAGGGGAATGAAAAACTGTTTTTT.

The CDR3 DNA reads TGTGCCAGCAGCCAAGATTGTAGCGGGAGGAGTGAGCAGTTCTTC. This gives the protein CASSQDCSGRSEQFF. The chain is built from TRBV3-1 (or the pseudogene TRBV3-2) and TRBJ2-1, with 10 bases aligning to TRBD2. Germline V gene sequence: CDR1 LGHDT, CDR2 YNNKEL (reference sequence). This CDR3 region has 15 residues. Trimming removed 0 bases from V and 9 bases from J; junction bases left unmatched: 5.

V gene TRBV5-1 combines with J gene TRBJ1-4, with TRBD1 matching over 9 bases. Germline CDR1 is SGHRS and CDR2 is YFSETQ. V gave up 4 bases and J gave up 8 bases; unmatched junction bases: 9. CDR3 length: 15 residues. The CDR3 DNA reads TGCGCCAGCAGCGCAGGACAGGGGCGGGGGGAAAAACTGTTTTTT. Residues: CASSAGQGRGEKLFF.

V is TRBV7-2 and J is TRBJ2-3; TRBD2 matches at 8 bases. The germline gives CDR1 SGHTA, CDR2 FQGNSA. V shed 4 bases, J shed 3 bases, and the junction held 9 bases outside the gene matches. The CDR3 contains 16 residues. CDR3 in DNA: TGTGCCAGCAGCTCCCGGGGGGGCAGAGGGACAGATACGCAGTATTTT. Protein product: CASSSRGGRGTDTQYF.

The rearrangement joins TRBV18 to TRBJ1-1, with D possibly matching TRBD1 (6 bases). V lost 1 base and J lost 1, with 22 bases in between. This CDR3 has 19 amino acids. The germline V gene has CDR1 KGHSH and CDR2 LQKENI. CDR3 nucleotide sequence: TGTGCCAGCTCACCACGGACCGGGGGGGGACAAAAGGGGAACACTGAAGCTTTCTTT. It translates to CASSPRTGGGQKGNTEAFF. The full variable domain, completed using reference TRBV18 and TRBJ1-1, is NAGVMQNPRHLVRRRGQEARLRCSPMKGHSHVYWYRQLPEEGLKFMVYLQKENIIDESGMPKERFSAEFPKEGPSILRIQQVVRGDSAAYFCASSPRTGGGQKGNTEAFFGQGTRLTVV.

This clone was detected only a few times. The rearrangement links TRBV30 to TRBJ1-1, with D possibly TRBD1 on 5 matching bases. The CDR3 is 19 amino acids. V lost 4 bases to trimming and J lost 6 bases, with 33 bases between them. The germline gives CDR1 GTSNPN, CDR2 SVGIG (reference sequence). This CDR3 reads CAWIGPWGPSIRTLSEAFF. The CDR3 DNA sequence: TGTGCCTGGATAGGTCCGTGGGGCCCTTCCATTCGGACCCTCTCTGAAGCTTTCTTT.

The chain joins TRBV4-3 to TRBJ2-1, with D uncertain. This CDR3 spans 13 amino acids. Germline V gene data show CDR1 as LGHNA and CDR2 as YSLEER. Trimming took off 0 bases at V and 12 bases at J, with 12 bases between the two ends. The CDR3 loop is CASSQEPGTAQFF. The DNA of the CDR3 is TGCGCCAGCAGCCAAGAACCAGGCACGGCGCAGTTCTTC.

The rearrangement uses TRBV21-1 and TRBJ1-1; no check of the table's D call, TRBD1, against the DNA was made. TRBV21-1 is deemed a pseudogene. The CDR3 covers 18 residues. Here the CDR3 reads CASSGCVRGRRADTEAFF. The DNA for the CDR3 is TGTGCCAGCAGCGGGTGTGTGAGGGGGCGAAGGGCGGACACTGAAGCTTTCTTT.

V gene TRBV7-2 combines with J gene TRBJ2-3; tentative D call: TRBD1 (6 bases). Trimming stripped 4 bases from V and 6 bases from J, with 14 bases between. CDR1 and CDR2 (germline): SGHTA, FQGNSA. The CDR3 contains 14 residues. CDR3 in amino acids: CASSSGTKFDTQYF. The CDR3 DNA reads TGTGCCAGCAGCTCAGGGACAAAATTCGATACGCAGTATTTT.

In its sample, this clone was seen once. The genes are TRBV7-3 and TRBJ2-3; D is ambiguous. Looked up from germline, CDR1 is SGHTA and CDR2 is FQGTGA. The CDR3 is made up of 15 amino acids. Trimming left V 1 base short and J 0 bases short, with 8 bases between. The CDR3 protein is CASSLNAASTDTQYF. Here the CDR3 DNA reads TGTGCCAGCAGCTTAAATGCGGCTAGCACAGATACGCAGTATTTT. Filled out from reference TRBV7-3 and TRBJ2-3, the complete variable domain reads GAGVSQTPSNKVTEKGKYVELRCDPISGHTALYWYRQSLGQGPEFLIYFQGTGAADDSGLPNDRFFAVRPEGSVSTLKIQRTERGDSAVYLCASSLNAASTDTQYFGPGTRLTVL.

Only a few counts were recorded for this clone. This rearrangement joins TRBV30 to TRBJ2-7, with 7 bases matching TRBD1. The CDR3 is 13 amino acids. Trimming took 1 base from V and 4 from J; bases not matched to a gene: 4. Germline V gene lookup returns CDR1 GTSNPN and CDR2 SVGIG (reference sequence). The CDR3, as DNA: TGTGCCTGGAGTGCGACAGGGCGGTACGAGCAGTACTTC. Translated: CAWSATGRYEQYF.

This clone showed up just a few times. This sequence joins TRBV7-6 and TRBJ2-7, with D tentatively TRBD1 (5 bases). Germline V gives CDR1 SGHVS, CDR2 FNYEAQ. This CDR3 is built from 13 residues. V lost 5 bases and J lost 6, with 14 bases in between. CDR3: CASSDRQGFEQYF. In DNA form, the CDR3 reads TGTGCCAGCAGCGACCGTCAGGGTTTCGAGCAGTACTTC.

The chain couples TRBV29-1 to TRBJ2-1; D is unclear. This CDR3 comprises 12 residues. V was clipped by 7 bases and J by 2 bases, with 9 bases between them. From germline, CDR1 is SQVTM and CDR2 ANQGSEA. CDR3 region: CSASNTYNEQFF. CDR3 DNA: TGCAGCGCCTCGAACACCTACAATGAGCAGTTCTTC.

V usage is TRBV6-6 and J usage is TRBJ1-2, with D hard to call. Germline CDR1 reads MNHNY; CDR2 reads SVGAGI (reference sequence). The CDR3 has 15 amino acids. V gave up 2 bases and J gave up 3 bases, with 13 bases separating them. The CDR3 reads CASSYGEGSHYGYTF. The CDR3, as DNA: TGTGCCAGCAGTTACGGGGAGGGCTCGCACTATGGCTACACCTTC.

The chain is built from TRBV3-1 (or the pseudogene TRBV3-2) and TRBJ2-7, with 10 bases identical to TRBD2. The CDR3 length is 14 residues. V was pared by 2 bases and J by 2 bases, with 0 bases of the junction left unmatched. Germline V gives CDR1 LGHDT, CDR2 YNNKEL (reference sequence). CDR3 sequence: CASSQLAGAYEQYF. The CDR3 DNA reads as TGTGCCAGCAGCCAACTAGCGGGGGCCTACGAGCAGTACTTC.

This chain joins TRBV7-6 and TRBJ2-2, with 9 bases matching TRBD1. The CDR3 extends over 15 amino acids. Per germline, CDR1 SGHVS and CDR2 FNYEAQ. J was trimmed by 3 bases and V by 6 bases; bases with no gene match: 5. The CDR3 DNA sequence: TGTGCCAGCAGAACCGGGACAGGGCACACCGGGGAGCTGTTTTTT. Its protein is CASRTGTGHTGELFF.

This clone was recorded a few times. The rearrangement links TRBV28 to TRBJ2-2, with D perhaps matching TRBD2 (6 bases). V was trimmed by 3 bases and J by 6 bases, leaving 14 bases between them. Germline V gene data show CDR1 as MDHEN and CDR2 as SYDVKM. The CDR3 has 15 amino acids. The DNA for the CDR3 is TGTGCCAGCAGTTTCTTGCGGGGAGGAGCCGGGGAGCTGTTTTTT. It translates to CASSFLRGGAGELFF. Based on the CDR3 plus reference TRBV28 and TRBJ2-2, the full variable domain is DVKVTQSSRYLVKRTGEKVFLECVQDMDHENMFWYRQDPGLGLRLIYFSYDVKMKEKGDIPEGYSVSREKKERFSLILESASTNQTSMYLCASSFLRGGAGELFFGEGSRLTVL.

The rearrangement links TRBV7-3 to TRBJ2-5; 12 positions match TRBD2. Germline assignment: CDR1 SGHTA and CDR2 FQGTGA. V dropped 1 base and J dropped 5; count of bases not matched to a gene: 2. The CDR3 totals 15 residues. In DNA form, the CDR3 reads TGTGCCAGCAGCTTAAGTACTAGCGGGGGGGAGACCCAGTACTTC. This gives the protein CASSLSTSGGETQYF.